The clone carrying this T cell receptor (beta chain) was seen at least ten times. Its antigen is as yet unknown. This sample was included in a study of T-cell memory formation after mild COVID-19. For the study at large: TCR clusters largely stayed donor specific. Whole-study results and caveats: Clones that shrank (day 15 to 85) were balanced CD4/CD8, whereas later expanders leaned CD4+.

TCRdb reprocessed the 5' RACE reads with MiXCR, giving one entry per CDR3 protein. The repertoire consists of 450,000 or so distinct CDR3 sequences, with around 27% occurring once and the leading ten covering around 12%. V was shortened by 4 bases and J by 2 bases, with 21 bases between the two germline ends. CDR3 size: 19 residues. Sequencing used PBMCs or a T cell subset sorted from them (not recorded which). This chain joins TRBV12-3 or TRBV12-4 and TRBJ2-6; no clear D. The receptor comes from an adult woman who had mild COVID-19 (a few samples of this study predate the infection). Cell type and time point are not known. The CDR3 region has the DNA TGTGCCAGCAGTTCGCCAAACGCATGGGAAGATCCTGGGGCCAACGTCCTGACTTTC. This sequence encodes CASSSPNAWEDPGANVLTF.